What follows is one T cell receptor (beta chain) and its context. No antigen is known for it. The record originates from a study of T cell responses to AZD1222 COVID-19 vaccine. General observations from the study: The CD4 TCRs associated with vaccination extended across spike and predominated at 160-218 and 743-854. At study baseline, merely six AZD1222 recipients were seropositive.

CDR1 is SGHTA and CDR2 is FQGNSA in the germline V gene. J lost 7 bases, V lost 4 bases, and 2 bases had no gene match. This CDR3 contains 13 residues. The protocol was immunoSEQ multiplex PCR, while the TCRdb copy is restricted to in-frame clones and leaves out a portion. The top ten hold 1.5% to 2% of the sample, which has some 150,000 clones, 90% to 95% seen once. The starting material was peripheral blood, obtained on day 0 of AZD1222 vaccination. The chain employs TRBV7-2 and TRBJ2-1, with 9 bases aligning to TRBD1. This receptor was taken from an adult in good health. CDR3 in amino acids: CASSSDRGNEQFF. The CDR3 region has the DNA TGTGCCAGCAGCTCGGACAGGGGTAATGAGCAGTTCTTC.